This TCR beta chain was identified in a study of OX40 agonist ivuxolimab in advanced cancers. Study context: An agonistic human IgG2 monoclonal antibody against OX40 (CD134) was given. Patients received ivuxolimab, an intravenous treatment, every 2 weeks at 0.01 to 10 mg/kg. Under the entry rules, prior anti-PD-1, anti-PD-L1 or anti-CTLA-4 therapy was allowed, and roughly 41% had some.

In this sample, this clone turned up once. CDR3 size: 16 residues. Germline CDR1 reads SGDLS; CDR2 reads YYNGEE. V was shortened by 0 bases and J by 3 bases, with 16 bases between the two germline ends. Only in-frame clones appear in the TCRdb table, and some are missing; sequencing was by immunoSEQ multiplex PCR. The data show about 110,000 clones, 85% to 95% seen once. This chain links TRBV9 with TRBJ2-7, with a weak D call TRBD2 (7 bases). The sample here was CD4+ or CD8+ T cells sorted from blood, taken in a trial of the OX40 agonist ivuxolimab. The sequence derives from an adult with an advanced solid tumor such as melanoma, head and neck, liver or kidney cancer. The CDR3: CASSVGGGGSNYEQYF. CDR3 nucleotide sequence: TGTGCCAGCAGCGTAGGAGGGGGAGGGTCAAACTACGAGCAGTACTTC. Variable domain in full (rest from reference TRBV9 and TRBJ2-7): DSGVTQTPKHLITATGQRVTLRCSPRSGDLSVYWYQQSLDQGLQFLIQYYNGEERAKGNILERFSAQQFPDLHSELNLSSLELGDSALYFCASSVGGGGSNYEQYFGPGTRLTVT.